This note documents a single T cell receptor (beta chain) sequence. The antigen it binds to is not known. Base-call qualities are not available, and no considerably larger clone is one nucleotide away. The data belong to a study of cytotoxic CD8 clonotypes in ibrutinib-treated CLL (dated by TCRdb to about 2021). In the study overall: The cohort had about a dozen relapsed/refractory and roughly 15 treatment-naive patients; 17 were IGHV unmutated. Responses were partial in 25 or so patients and complete in 2; after median about 5.5 years follow-up, about 14 stayed in remission and approximately 12 progressed. Response samples were taken after a median of approximately 12 months on treatment, ranging from roughly 6 to 36 months. On average, each sample had 255,043 productive templates and under 95,000 productive rearrangements. Longitudinal samples were obtainable from 26 of the 86 participants in the trial. Cryopreserved peripheral blood mononuclear cells were collected before treatment, at response, and at either disease progression or sustained remission. Every remission and progressive disease sample was obtained while ibrutinib was still being received by the patients.

What the study reported, not specific to this receptor: At ibrutinib response clonality went up, during sustained remission it held steady, and at progression it dropped back toward baseline. At baseline, clonality was higher than in age-matched healthy donors and showed a strong correlation with circulating CD8+ T-cell counts. Sampling times were not matched between patients in sustained remission and patients whose disease was progressing, and lymph node repertoires were not examined. Public clonotypes were rare and either contracted or stayed stable during treatment, and the rise in clonality at ibrutinib response reflected the expansion of private clonotypes.

For TCR beta library preparation, roughly 2 micrograms of genomic DNA was extracted from cryopreserved PBMCs. Longitudinal blood samples from CLL patients on ibrutinib monotherapy underwent high-throughput TCR beta sequencing. The patients were enrolled in a single-center, open-label phase 2 trial of ibrutinib monotherapy. Each clonotype received, on average, around 9.6x coverage in deep resolution sequencing performed on a MiSeq, where the target depth lay between 1 in 1 million and 1 in 200,000 T cells. The immunoSEQ hsTCRB Kit was used to generate TCR beta libraries. In the original analysis: The data were analyzed with ImmunoSEQ Analyzer and ImmunoSEQ Data Assistant, and V, D and J gene assignments followed IMGT definitions. Clonality was computed as one minus normalized Shannon entropy of productive rearrangement frequencies, ranging from 0 to 1. Only overrepresented clonotypes making up at least 0.05% of the repertoire of each patient were included in the public clonotype analysis. Some twelve repertoires from age-matched healthy donors, obtained from immuneACCESS, served as clonality controls. Not all clones reach the TCRdb copy of this immuneACCESS table, which keeps in-frame sequences only. Checked studies attribute under half of the gap to unresolved V genes and leave the rest unexplained. D and trimming come from the DNA, and the V and J calls and clone size come from that table. Present in this sample are under 150,000 clones, 75% to 85% of which were seen just once. The top ten clonotypes cover roughly 7.2% of the sample.

The sample here was PBMCs, taken after 36 months of ibrutinib treatment. The clonotype originates from a human donor with chronic lymphocytic leukemia.

The CDR3 here reads CAISAGQGRHGGYTF. The bases read TGTGCCATCAGTGCGGGACAGGGGAGGCATGGTGGCTACACCTTC. The V gene is TRBV10-3 and the J gene is TRBJ1-2; 10 bases in the junction line up with TRBD1. Here V drops 4 bases and J drops 7 bases, and the junction holds 9 bases not matched to any gene. The CDR3 sequence holds 15 residues, the cysteine and phenylalanine included. Only the CDR3 region is kept as DNA, spanning 45 bases read in frame from base 1. The germline V gene specifies ENHRY as CDR1 and SYGVKD as CDR2.